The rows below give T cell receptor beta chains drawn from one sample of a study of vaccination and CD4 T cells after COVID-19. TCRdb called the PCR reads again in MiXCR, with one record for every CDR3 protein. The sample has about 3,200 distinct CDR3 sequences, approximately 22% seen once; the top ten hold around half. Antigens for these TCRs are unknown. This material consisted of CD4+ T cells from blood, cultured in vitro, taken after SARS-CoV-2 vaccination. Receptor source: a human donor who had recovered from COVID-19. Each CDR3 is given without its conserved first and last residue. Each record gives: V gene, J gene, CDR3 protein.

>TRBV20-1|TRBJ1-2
SATTGGDGYT
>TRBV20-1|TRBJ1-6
SARQGAQNSPLH
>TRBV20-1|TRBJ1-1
SAGPTGRGLELNTEAF
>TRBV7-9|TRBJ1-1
ASSLARIGGPTQQNTEAF
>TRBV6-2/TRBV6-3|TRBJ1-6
ASRKQGWDSPLH
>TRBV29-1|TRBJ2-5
SVGGASGGPQETQY
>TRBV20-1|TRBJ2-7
SARGTGLTDEQY
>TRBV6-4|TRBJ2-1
ASSVELGSYNEQF
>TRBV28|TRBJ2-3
ASSSLYLSREQY
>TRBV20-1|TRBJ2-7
SAREDRSSYEQY
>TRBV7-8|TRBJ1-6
ASSLRRLSYNSPLH
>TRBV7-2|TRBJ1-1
ASSLEGQTNTEAF
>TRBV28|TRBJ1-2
ASSSFANYGYT
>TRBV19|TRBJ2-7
ASSSGTGRGEQY
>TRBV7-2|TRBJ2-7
ASSRSASGGAYEQY
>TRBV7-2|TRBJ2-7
ASSLASQGWAYEQY
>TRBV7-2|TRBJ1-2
ASSIGTAYGYT
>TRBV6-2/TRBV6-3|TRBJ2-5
ASRRTSGGKETQY
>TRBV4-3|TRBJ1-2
ASSRDQAYGYT
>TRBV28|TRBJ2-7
ASRRTGYEQY
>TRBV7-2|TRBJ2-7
ASSRAGGVIYEQY
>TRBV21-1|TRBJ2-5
ASSYNRVVASRAQETQY
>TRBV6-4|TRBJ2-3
ASSDAAAGGSTDTQY
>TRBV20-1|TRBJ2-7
SARGESGATNYEQY
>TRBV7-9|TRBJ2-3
ASSLPRGTGGTDTQY
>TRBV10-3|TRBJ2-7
AISKGSNSYEQY
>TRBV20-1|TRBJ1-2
SAPEGRYGYT
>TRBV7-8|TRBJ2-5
ASSFRNPAAQETQY
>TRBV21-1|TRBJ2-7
ASSKAGLAGVPAYEQY
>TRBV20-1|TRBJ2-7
SATEPTNHYEQY
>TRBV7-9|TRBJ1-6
ASSPGQFNSPLH
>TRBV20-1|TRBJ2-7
SARDPDRGRYEQY
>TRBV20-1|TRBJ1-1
SAKDTPWDTEAF
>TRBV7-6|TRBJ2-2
ASTKFEGGGELF
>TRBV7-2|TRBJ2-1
ASSLVAGGRSEQF
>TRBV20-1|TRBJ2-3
SAPPGWADTQY
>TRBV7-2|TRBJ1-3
ASSSTGPGRGTIY
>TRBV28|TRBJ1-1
ASSLRTGEAF
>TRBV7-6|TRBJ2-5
ASSFDRQETQY
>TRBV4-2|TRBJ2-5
ASSPTSGVQETQY
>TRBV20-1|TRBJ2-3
SAPRGKDTQY
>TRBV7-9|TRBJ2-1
ASSPYRLDRVNIRNEQF
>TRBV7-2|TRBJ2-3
ASRKGQGTFTDTQY
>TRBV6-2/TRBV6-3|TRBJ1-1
ASGVLWGTVNTEAF
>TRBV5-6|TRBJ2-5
ASSFRTGGPY